This T cell receptor beta chain was identified during a study of low-dose radiotherapy and immunotherapy resistance in tumors. The wider study: While receiving nivolumab 240 mg every two weeks, patients also received ipilimumab 1 mg/kg every six weeks, both intravenously.

First-strand cDNA relied on TRAV- and TRBV-specific primers spanning alpha and beta chains. Both a constant-region primer and a V-primer adapter served to amplify TCRs across 15 to 25 PCR cycles. TCRdb re-called the reads through MiXCR, storing one row per CDR3 protein. This table has some 57,000 distinct CDR3 sequences, about 25% appearing once. This CDR3 contains 14 residues. CDR1 and CDR2 from the germline V gene are MNHEY and SVGEGT. Trimming took 6 bases from V and 3 from J, leaving 13 bases between them. The sample holds many counts of this clonotype. Time point meaning: after trial treatment. Documented treatment: LDRT plus nivolumab, ipilimumab, low-dose cyclophosphamide and aspirin (RACIN trial).

The receptor was derived from a male donor with prostate cancer. The J gene is TRBJ2-3, the V gene TRBV6-2 or TRBV6-3, with TRBD2 as a possible D gene (5 bases). Source: PBMCs, taken after low-dose radiotherapy plus immunotherapy. In DNA, the CDR3 is TGTGCCAGCAGGTGGAGGCAGATAACAGATACGCAGTATTTT. It yields the protein CASRWRQITDTQYF.